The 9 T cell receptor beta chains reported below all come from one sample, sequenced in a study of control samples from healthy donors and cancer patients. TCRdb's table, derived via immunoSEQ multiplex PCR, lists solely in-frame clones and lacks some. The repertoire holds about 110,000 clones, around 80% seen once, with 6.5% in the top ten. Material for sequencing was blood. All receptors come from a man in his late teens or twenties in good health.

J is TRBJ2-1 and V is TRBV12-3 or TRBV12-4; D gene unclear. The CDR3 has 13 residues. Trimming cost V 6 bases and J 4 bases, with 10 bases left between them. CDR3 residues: CASSSSSYNEQFF. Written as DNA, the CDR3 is TGTGCCAGCAGCAGCAGCAGTTACAATGAGCAGTTCTTC.

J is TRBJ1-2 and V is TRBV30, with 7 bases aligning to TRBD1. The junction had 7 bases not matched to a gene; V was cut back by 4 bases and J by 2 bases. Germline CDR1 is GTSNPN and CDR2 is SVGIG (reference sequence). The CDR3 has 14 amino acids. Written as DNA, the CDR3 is TGTGCCTGGACAAGACAGGGCACCAACTATGGCTACACCTTC. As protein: CAWTRQGTNYGYTF. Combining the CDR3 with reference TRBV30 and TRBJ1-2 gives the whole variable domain SQTIHQWPATLVQPVGSPLSLECTVEGTSNPNLYWYRQAAGRGLQLLFYSVGIGQISSEVPQNLSASRPQDRQFILSSKKLLLSDSGFYLCAWTRQGTNYGYTFGSGTRLTVV.

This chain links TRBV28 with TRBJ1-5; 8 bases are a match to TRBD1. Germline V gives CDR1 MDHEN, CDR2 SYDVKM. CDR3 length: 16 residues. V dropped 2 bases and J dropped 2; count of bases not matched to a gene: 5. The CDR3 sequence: CASSLLDRGGNQPQHF. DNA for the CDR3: TGTGCCAGCAGTTTACTAGACAGGGGTGGCAATCAGCCCCAGCATTTT.

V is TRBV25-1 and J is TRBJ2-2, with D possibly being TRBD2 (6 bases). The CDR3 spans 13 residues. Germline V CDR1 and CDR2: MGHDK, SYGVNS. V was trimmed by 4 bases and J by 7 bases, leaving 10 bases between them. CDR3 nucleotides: TGTGCCAGCAGTGTAGCGGTCCACGGGGAGCTGTTTTTT. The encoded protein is CASSVAVHGELFF.

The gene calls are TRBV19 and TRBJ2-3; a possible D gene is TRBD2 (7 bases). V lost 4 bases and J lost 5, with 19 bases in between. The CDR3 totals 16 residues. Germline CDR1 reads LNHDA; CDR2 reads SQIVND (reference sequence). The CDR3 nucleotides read TGTGCCAGTAGTAAGTCCGGGGGGCCACAATTAGATACGCAGTATTTT. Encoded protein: CASSKSGGPQLDTQYF.

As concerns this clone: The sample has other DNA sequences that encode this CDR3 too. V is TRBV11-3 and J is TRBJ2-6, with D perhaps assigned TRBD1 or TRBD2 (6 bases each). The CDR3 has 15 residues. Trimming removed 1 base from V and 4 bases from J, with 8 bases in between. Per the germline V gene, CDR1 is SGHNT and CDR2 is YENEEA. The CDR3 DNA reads TGTGCCAGCAGCTTAGGGGGGGCGGGGGCCAACGTCCTGACTTTC. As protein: CASSLGGAGANVLTF.

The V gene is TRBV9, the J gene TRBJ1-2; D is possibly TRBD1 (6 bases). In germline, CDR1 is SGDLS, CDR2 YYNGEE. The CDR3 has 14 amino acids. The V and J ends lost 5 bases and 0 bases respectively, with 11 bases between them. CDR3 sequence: CASRTQGSNYGYTF. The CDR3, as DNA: TGTGCCAGCAGGACACAGGGTTCTAACTATGGCTACACCTTC.

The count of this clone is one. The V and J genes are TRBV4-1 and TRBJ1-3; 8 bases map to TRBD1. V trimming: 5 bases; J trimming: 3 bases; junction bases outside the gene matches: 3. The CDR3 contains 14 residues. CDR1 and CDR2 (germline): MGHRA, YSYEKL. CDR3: CASSDRGGGNTIYF. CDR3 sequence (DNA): TGCGCCAGCAGCGACAGGGGTGGTGGAAACACCATATATTTT.

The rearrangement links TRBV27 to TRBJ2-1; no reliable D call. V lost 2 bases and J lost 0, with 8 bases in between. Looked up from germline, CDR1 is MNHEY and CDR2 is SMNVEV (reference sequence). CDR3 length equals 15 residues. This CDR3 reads CASSLLSSSYNEQFF. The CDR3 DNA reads TGTGCCAGCAGTTTACTTAGTAGCTCCTACAATGAGCAGTTCTTC.